This T cell receptor beta chain came from a study of T cell changes during pregnancy in multiple sclerosis. Profiled with immunoSEQ multiplex PCR; TCRdb holds only in-frame clones, not every one. In the table there are 57,000 or so clones, approximately 91% of which are singletons. This clone was counted between two and nine times. Here the sequenced sample was peripheral blood, taken in the second trimester of pregnancy. The receptor's source is a female donor with multiple sclerosis, enrolled in a pregnancy study.

The CDR3 region is CASSWITGTGNYGYTF. The CDR3 DNA follows: TGTGCCAGCAGCTGGATCACCGGGACAGGAAACTATGGCTACACCTTC. The chain joins TRBV11-2 to TRBJ1-2; TRBD1 aligns across 8 bases. V trimming: 4 bases; J trimming: 2 bases; junction bases outside the gene matches: 9. The CDR3 runs 16 residues. Per germline, CDR1 SGHAT and CDR2 FQNNGV.